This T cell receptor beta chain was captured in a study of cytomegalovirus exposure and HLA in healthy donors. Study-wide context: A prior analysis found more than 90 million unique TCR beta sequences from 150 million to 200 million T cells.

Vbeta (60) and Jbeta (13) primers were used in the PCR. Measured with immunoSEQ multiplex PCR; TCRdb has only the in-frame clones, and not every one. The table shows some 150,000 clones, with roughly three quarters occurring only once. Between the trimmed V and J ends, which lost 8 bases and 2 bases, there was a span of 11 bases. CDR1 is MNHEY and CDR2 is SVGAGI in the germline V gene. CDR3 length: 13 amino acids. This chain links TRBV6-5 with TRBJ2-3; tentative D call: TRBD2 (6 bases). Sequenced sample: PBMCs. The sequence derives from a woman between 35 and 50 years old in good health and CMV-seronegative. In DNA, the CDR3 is TGTGCCAGCCGGGACTTTCTCACAGATACGCAGTATTTT. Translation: CASRDFLTDTQYF.